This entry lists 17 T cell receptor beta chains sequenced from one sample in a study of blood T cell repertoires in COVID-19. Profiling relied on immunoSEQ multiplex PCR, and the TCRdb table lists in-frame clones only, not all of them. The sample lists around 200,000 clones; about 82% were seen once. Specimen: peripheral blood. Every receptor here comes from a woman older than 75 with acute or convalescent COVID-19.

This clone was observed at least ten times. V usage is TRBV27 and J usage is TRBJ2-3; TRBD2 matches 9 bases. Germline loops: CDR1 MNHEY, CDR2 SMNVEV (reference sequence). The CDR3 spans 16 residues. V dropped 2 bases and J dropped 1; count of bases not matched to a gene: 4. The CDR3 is CASSLLGGGGTDTQYF. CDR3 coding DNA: TGTGCCAGCAGTTTACTAGGCGGGGGGGGCACAGATACGCAGTATTTT.

The CDR3 is CASSLSGSGIGFF. CDR3 nucleotide sequence: TGTGCCAGCAGTTTAAGCGGGAGTGGAATAGGGTTCTTC. V usage is TRBV28 and J usage is TRBJ2-1, with TRBD2 matching over 8 bases. The CDR3 has 13 residues. After removal of 2 bases from V and 15 bases from J, the junction contained 9 bases not matched to a gene. Germline V gives CDR1 MDHEN, CDR2 SYDVKM.

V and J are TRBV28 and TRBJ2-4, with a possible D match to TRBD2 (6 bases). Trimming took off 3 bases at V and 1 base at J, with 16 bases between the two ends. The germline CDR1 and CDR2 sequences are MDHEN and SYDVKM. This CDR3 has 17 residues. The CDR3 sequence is CASSFSRGGPAKNIQYF. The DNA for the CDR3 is TGTGCCAGCAGTTTTAGTAGGGGAGGTCCCGCCAAAAACATTCAGTACTTC.

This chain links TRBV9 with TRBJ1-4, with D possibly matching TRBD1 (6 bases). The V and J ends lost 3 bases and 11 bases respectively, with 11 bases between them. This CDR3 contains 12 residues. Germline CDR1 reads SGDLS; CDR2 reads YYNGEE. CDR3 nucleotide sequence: TGTGCCAGCAGCGGAACAGGGAAGAAACTGTTTTTT. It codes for CASSGTGKKLFF.

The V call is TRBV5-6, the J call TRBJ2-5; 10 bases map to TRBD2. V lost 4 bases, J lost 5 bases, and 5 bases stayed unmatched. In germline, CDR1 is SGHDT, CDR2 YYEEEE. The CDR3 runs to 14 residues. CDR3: CASSVGLAKETQYF. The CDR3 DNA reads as TGTGCCAGCAGCGTGGGACTAGCGAAGGAGACCCAGTACTTC.

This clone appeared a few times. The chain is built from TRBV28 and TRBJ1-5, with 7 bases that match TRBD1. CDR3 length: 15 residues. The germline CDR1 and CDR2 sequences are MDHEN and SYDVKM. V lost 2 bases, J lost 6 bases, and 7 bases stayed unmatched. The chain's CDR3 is CASSLRQGVGQPQHF. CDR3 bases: TGTGCCAGCAGTTTACGACAGGGTGTCGGTCAGCCCCAGCATTTT.

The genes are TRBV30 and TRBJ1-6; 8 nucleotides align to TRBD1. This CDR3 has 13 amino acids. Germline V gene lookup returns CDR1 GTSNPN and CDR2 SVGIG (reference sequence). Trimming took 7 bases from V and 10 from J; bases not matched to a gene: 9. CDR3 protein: CAYRTGITSPLHF. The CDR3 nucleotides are TGTGCCTACCGGACAGGGATCACCTCACCCCTCCACTTT.

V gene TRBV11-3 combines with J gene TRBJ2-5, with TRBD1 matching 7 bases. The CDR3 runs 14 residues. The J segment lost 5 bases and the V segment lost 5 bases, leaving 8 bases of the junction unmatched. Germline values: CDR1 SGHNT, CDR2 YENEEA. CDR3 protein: CASSPTGVVETQYF. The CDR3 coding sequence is TGTGCCAGCAGCCCAACAGGGGTGGTCGAGACCCAGTACTTC.

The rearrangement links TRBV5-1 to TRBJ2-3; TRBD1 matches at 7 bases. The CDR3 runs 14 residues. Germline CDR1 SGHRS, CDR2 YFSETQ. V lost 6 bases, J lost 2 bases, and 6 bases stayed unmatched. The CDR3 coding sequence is TGCGCCAGCAAAGGGGGCCTCGACACAGATACGCAGTATTTT. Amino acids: CASKGGLDTDTQYF.

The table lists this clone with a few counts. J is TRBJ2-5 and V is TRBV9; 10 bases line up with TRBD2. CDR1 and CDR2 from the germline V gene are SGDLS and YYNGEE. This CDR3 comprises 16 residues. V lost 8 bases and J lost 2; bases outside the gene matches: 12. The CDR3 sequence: CARWASGGPTQETQYF. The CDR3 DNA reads TGTGCCAGGTGGGCTAGCGGGGGTCCTACTCAAGAGACCCAGTACTTC.

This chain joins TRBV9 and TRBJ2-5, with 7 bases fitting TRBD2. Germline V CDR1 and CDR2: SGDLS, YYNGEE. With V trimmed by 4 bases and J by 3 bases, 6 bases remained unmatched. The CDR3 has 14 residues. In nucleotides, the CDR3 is TGTGCCAGCAGCATAGGGCTAGCGGAAGAGACCCAGTACTTC. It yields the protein CASSIGLAEETQYF.

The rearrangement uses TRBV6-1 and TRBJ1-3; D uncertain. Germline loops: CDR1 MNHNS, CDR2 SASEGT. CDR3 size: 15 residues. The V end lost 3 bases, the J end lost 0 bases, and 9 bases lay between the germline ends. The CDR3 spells CASSEVGSSGNTIYF. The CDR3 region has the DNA TGTGCCAGCAGTGAGGTGGGGAGCTCTGGAAACACCATATATTTT.

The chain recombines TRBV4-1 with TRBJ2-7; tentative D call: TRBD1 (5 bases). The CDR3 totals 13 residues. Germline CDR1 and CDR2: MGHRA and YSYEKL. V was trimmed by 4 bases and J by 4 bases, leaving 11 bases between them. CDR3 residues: CASSRDQGYEQYF. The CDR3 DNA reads TGCGCCAGCAGCCGAGACCAGGGTTACGAGCAGTACTTC.

This chain's CDR3 is CSVVGGLAGVETQYF. The CDR3 nucleotides are TGCAGCGTTGTGGGGGGACTAGCGGGGGTAGAGACCCAGTACTTC. The rearrangement uses TRBV29-1 and TRBJ2-5, with 14 bases identical to TRBD2. Germline V gene data show CDR1 as SQVTM and CDR2 as ANQGSEA. This CDR3 contains 15 residues. Unmatched junction bases numbered 5, after V lost 4 bases and J lost 4 bases.

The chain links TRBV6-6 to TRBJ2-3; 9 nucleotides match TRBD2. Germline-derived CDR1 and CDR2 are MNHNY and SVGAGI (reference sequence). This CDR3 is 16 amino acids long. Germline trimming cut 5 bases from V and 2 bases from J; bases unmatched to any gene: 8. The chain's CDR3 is CASSRQLAGPTDTQYF. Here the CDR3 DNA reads TGTGCCAGCAGTCGACAACTAGCGGGCCCCACAGATACGCAGTATTTT.

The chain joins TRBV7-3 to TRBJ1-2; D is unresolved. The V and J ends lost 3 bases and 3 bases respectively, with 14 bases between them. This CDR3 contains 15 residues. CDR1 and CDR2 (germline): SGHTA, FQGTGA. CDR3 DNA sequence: TGTGCCAGCAGCTTGGAAGGAGTAGCGGACTATGGCTACACCTTC. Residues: CASSLEGVADYGYTF.

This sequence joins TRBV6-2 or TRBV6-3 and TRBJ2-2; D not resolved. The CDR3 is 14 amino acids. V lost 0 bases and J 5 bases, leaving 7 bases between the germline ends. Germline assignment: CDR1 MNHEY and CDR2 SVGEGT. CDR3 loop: CASSYSAFTGELFF. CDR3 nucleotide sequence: TGTGCCAGCAGTTACTCAGCTTTTACCGGGGAGCTGTTTTTT.